This TCR beta chain was sequenced in a study of CD8+ T cells in alopecia areata. Findings of the study overall: Higher clonality and more expanded CD8+ clones appeared in lesional than normal scalp.

Individuals with alopecia areata gave both lesional scalp punch biopsies and peripheral blood for collection. V shed 2 bases, J shed 0 bases, and the junction held 1 base outside the gene matches. The length of the CDR3 is 15 residues. Germline CDR1 reads SGHNT; CDR2 reads YYREEE (reference sequence). This clone occurred a few times. What it recognizes is unknown. It was cDNA, reverse transcribed from extracted RNA, that served as the sequencing template. TCRdb's copy holds only in-frame clones and misses some; the assay was immunoSEQ multiplex PCR. Seen here are 120,000 or so clones, 40% to 55% observed once, and the top ten hold about 10%.

The chain uses TRBV5-4 and TRBJ2-3; 9 positions agree with TRBD1. Input material: NKG2D-low CD8+ T cells sorted from blood. This receptor was taken from a human donor with alopecia areata. The CDR3 loop is CASSLQGASTDTQYF. In DNA, the CDR3 is TGTGCCAGCAGCTTACAGGGGGCCAGCACAGATACGCAGTATTTT. Full variable domain (missing parts from reference TRBV5-4 and TRBJ2-3): ETGVTQSPTHLIKTRGQQVTLRCSSQSGHNTVSWYQQALGQGPQFIFQYYREEENGRGNFPPRFSGLQFPNYSSELNVNALELDDSALYLCASSLQGASTDTQYFGPGTRLTVL.